This T cell receptor (beta chain) stems from a study of T-cell memory formation after mild COVID-19. Across the whole study: TCR clusters were mostly confined to one donor each. General study results and limits: Detection of some responders pre-infection suggested pre-existing cross-reactive memory T cells participated.

Germline V gives CDR1 SQVTM, CDR2 ANQGSEA. The CDR3 runs 11 residues. Trimming took off 4 bases at V and 13 bases at J, with 14 bases between the two ends. Comment on this clonotype: Its antigen is currently unknown.

Constant-segment primers were used for 5'RACE, and the resulting TCR alpha and TCR beta cDNA libraries carried sample barcodes and UMIs. TCRdb recomputed calls from the 5' RACE reads with MiXCR, one row per CDR3 protein. The sample carries around 300,000 distinct CDR3 sequences, roughly an eighth recorded once. The V and J genes are TRBV29-1 and TRBJ2-1, with D hard to call. Specimen: PBMCs or a T cell subset sorted from them (not recorded which). This clonotype originated in a man between 18 and 35 years old who had mild COVID-19 (a few samples of this study predate the infection). Cell type and time point are not known. The CDR3 DNA reads TGCAGCGTTGTCCGGGCAGGTGGACAGTTCTTC. Its translation is CSVVRAGGQFF.